Reported below is one T cell receptor (beta chain). The data originate from a study of cytomegalovirus exposure and HLA in healthy donors. With 60 Vbeta and 13 Jbeta primers, the PCR was carried out. In the study's own analysis: Later analysis identified some 80 million unique TCR beta chains, 9 million to 13 million shared. Profiling relied on immunoSEQ multiplex PCR, and the TCRdb table lists in-frame clones only, not all of them. V and J calls and clone size are those listed in that table; D and trimming were worked out from the DNA. The table records 150,000 to 200,000 clones, around 80% of them present only once. The CDR3 has 18 residues. CDR1 and CDR2 (germline): SGDLS, YYNGEE. V dropped 0 bases and J dropped 0 bases, with 15 bases sitting between them. In nominal health when sampled, donors likely had unrecorded immune exposures nonetheless.

The genes are TRBV9 and TRBJ2-2; tentative D call: TRBD2 (6 bases). The sequence was obtained from a girl between 5 and 17 years old in good health and CMV-seropositive. Sequencing was done on a sample of PBMCs. CDR3 DNA: TGTGCCAGCAGCGTAGGTGTCGGACTATTGACGAACACCGGGGAGCTGTTTTTT. Translating it yields CASSVGVGLLTNTGELFF.